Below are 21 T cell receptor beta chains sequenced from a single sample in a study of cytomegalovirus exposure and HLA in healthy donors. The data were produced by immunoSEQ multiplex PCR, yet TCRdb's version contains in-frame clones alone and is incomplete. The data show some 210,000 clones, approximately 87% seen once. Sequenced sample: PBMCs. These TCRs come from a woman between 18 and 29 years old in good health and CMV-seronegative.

The CDR3 protein is CSARGDGAQYF. CDR3 in DNA: TGCAGTGCTAGGGGGGATGGCGCACAGTACTTC. The chain links TRBV20-1 to TRBJ2-7; D tentatively reads TRBD1 or TRBD2 (5 bases each). This CDR3 has 11 amino acids. Germline loops: CDR1 DFQATT, CDR2 SNEGSKA (reference sequence). V was pared by 3 bases and J by 10 bases, with 13 bases between.

The CDR3: CASSNTGANTGELFF. CDR3 DNA sequence: TGTGCCAGCAGTAATACAGGGGCTAACACCGGGGAGCTGTTTTTT. This rearrangement joins TRBV6-4 to TRBJ2-2, with TRBD1 identical over 7 bases. V shed 5 bases and J 2 bases; nucleotides not matched to a gene: 5. CDR1 is MRHNA and CDR2 is SNTAGT in the germline V gene. The CDR3 sequence is 15 residues long.

In nucleotides, the CDR3 is TGTGCCAGCAGTGAGGGGGGCGCCTACAATGAGCAGTTCTTC. Translation: CASSEGGAYNEQFF. The V call is TRBV2, the J call TRBJ2-1; D might be TRBD1 or TRBD2, each matching 6 bases. There are 14 residues in the CDR3. The V end was cut by 3 bases, the J end by 2 bases, with 8 bases between. Germline V gene data show CDR1 as SNHLY and CDR2 as FYNNEI.

CDR3 coding DNA: TGTGCCAGCAGTTCCGACTCTGGGGCCAACGTCCTGACTTTC. Translating gives CASSSDSGANVLTF. The chain uses TRBV25-1 and TRBJ2-6; D gene ambiguous. Looked up from germline, CDR1 is MGHDK and CDR2 is SYGVNS. The CDR3 is 14 residues long. With 5 bases removed from V and 0 bases from J, the gap between germline ends came to 5 bases. Variable domain in full (rest from reference TRBV25-1 and TRBJ2-6): EADIYQTPRYLVIGTGKKITLECSQTMGHDKMYWYQQDPGMELHLIHYSYGVNSTEKGDLSSESTVSRIRTEHFPLTLESARPSHTSQYLCASSSDSGANVLTFGAGSRLTVL.

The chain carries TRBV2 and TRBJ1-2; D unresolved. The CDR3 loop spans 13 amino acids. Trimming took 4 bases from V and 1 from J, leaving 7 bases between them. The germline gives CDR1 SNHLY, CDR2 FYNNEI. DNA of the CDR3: TGTGCCAGCAGTGTATCGAATAACTATGGCTACACCTTC. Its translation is CASSVSNNYGYTF.

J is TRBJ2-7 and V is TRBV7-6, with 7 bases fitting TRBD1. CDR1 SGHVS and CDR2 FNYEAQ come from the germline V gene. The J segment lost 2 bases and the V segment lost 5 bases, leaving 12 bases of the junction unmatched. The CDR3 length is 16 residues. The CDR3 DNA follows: TGTGCCAGCAGCCCTCACTTCCGGGACAGTACCTACGAGCAGTACTTC. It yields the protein CASSPHFRDSTYEQYF.

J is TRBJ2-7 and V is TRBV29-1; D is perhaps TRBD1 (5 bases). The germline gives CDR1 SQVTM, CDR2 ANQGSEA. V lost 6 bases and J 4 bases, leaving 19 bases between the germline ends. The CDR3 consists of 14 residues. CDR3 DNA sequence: TGCAGCGTCCTCGTGGCAGGGAAATTGTACGAGCAGTACTTC. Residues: CSVLVAGKLYEQYF.

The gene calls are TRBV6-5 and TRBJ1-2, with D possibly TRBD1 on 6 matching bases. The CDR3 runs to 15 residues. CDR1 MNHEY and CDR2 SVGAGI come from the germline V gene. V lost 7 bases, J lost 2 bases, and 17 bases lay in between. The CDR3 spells CASIGPTGQNYGYTF. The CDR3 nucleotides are TGTGCCAGCATCGGACCGACCGGACAGAACTATGGCTACACCTTC.

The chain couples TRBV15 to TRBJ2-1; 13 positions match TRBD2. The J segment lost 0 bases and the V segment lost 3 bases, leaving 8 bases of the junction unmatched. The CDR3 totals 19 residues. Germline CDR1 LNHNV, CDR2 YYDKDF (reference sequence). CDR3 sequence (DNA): TGTGCCACCAGCAGTCGAGGGGGGACTAGCGGGGACTCCTACAATGAGCAGTTCTTC. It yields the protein CATSSRGGTSGDSYNEQFF.

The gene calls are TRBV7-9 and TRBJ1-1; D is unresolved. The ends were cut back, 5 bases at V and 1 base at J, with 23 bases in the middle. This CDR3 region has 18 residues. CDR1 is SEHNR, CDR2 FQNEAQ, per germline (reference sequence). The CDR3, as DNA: TGTGCCAGCAGCCGGAGGCCCCCGGAACCTAGCCCGAACACTGAAGCTTTCTTT. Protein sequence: CASSRRPPEPSPNTEAFF.

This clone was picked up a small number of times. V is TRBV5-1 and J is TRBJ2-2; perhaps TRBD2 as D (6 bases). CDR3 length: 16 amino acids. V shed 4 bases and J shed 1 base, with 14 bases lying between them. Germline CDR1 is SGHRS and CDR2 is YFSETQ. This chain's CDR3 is CASSPWRGMNTGELFF. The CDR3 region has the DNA TGCGCCAGCAGCCCCTGGCGGGGTATGAACACCGGGGAGCTGTTTTTT.

The DNA for the CDR3 is TGTGCCATCAGGGAGGGAGAGAAAGAGACCCAGTACTTC. It is translated as CAIREGEKETQYF. The rearrangement links TRBV10-3 to TRBJ2-5; D is perhaps TRBD2 (6 bases). The CDR3 is 13 residues long. The V gene lost 6 bases and the J gene lost 3 bases, with 11 bases spanning the gap. Germline V gives CDR1 ENHRY, CDR2 SYGVKD.

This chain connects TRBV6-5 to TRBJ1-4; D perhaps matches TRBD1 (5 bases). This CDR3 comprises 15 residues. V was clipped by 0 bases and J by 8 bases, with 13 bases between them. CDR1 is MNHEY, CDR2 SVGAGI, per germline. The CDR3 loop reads CASSYSGTAGEKLFF. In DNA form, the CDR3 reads TGTGCCAGCAGTTACTCCGGGACCGCGGGGGAAAAACTGTTTTTT.

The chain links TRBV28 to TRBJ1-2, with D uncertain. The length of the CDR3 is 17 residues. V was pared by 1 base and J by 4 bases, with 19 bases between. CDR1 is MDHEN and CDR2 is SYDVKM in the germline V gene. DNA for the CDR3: TGTGCCAGCAGTTTATTTGATTGGGCGTCCTCCATCTATGGCTACACCTTC. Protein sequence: CASSLFDWASSIYGYTF.

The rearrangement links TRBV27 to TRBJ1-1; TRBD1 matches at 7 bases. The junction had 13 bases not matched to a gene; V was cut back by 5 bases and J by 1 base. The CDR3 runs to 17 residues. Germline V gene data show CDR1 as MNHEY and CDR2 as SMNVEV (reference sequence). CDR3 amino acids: CASSKGQKVVGNTEAFF. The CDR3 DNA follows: TGTGCCAGCAGTAAGGGACAGAAAGTAGTTGGGAACACTGAAGCTTTCTTT.

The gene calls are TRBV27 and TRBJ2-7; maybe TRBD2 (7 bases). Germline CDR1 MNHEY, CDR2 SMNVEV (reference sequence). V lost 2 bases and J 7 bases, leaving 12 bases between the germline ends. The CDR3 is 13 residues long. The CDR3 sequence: CASSLERGGEQYF. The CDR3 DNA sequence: TGTGCCAGCAGTTTAGAGAGGGGGGGGGAGCAGTACTTC.

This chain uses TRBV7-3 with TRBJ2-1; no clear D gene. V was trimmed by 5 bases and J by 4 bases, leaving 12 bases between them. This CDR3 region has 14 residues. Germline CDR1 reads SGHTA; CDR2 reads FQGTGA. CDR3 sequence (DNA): TGTGCCAGCAGCCCCGATGGTCGTTACAATGAGCAGTTCTTC. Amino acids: CASSPDGRYNEQFF.

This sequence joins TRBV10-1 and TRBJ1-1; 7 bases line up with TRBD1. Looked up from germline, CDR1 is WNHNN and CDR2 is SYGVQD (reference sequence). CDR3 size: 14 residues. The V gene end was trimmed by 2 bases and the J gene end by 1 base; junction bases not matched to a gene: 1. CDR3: CASSEDRANTEAFF. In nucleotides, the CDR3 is TGCGCCAGCAGTGAGGACAGGGCGAACACTGAAGCTTTCTTT.

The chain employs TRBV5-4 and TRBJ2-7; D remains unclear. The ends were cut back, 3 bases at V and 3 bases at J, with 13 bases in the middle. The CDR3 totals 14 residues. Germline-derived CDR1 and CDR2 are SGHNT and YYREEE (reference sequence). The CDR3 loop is CASSSQAAVYEQYF. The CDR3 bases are TGTGCCAGCAGCTCCCAAGCCGCGGTCTACGAGCAGTACTTC.

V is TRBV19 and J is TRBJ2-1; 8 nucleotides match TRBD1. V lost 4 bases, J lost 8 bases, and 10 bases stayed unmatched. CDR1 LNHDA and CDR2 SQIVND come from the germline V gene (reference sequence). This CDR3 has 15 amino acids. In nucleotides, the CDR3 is TGTGCCAGTAGTACCTCCGGGACAGGTAGCCATGAGCAGTTCTTC. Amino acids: CASSTSGTGSHEQFF.

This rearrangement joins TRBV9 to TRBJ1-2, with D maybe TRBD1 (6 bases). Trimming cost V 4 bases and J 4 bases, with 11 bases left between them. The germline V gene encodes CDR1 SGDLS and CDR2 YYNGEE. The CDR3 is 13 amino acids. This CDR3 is CASSPPGAYGYTF. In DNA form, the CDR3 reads TGTGCCAGCAGCCCCCCAGGGGCCTATGGCTACACCTTC.